The T cell receptor beta chain described here comes from a study of cytomegalovirus exposure and HLA in healthy donors. General study points: Only CMV serostatus was available as immune exposure information. Analysis performed later showed TCR beta chains linked to HLA being more clonally expanded than equally common others. Cytomegalovirus status was reportedly diagnosed by the classifier with high sensitivity and specificity. It was in a later analysis that TCR association rates were seen to vary by HLA locus, highest for DRB1 and lowest for HLA-C.

Amplification used 60 Vbeta primers and 13 Jbeta primers. Sequenced by immunoSEQ multiplex PCR; TCRdb stores in-frame clones only, minus some. The sample shows 150,000 to 250,000 clones, and approximately 0.74% sits with its ten largest clones. On this clone itself: Its cognate antigen is unknown.

CDR3 length: 15 amino acids. V was cut by 0 bases and J by 4 bases, with 12 bases left in between. Germline V gives CDR1 WSHSY, CDR2 SAAADI. V is TRBV10-2 and J is TRBJ1-2; D unresolved. The receptor was isolated from a boy aged 10-17 years in good health and CMV-seronegative. Material: PBMCs. DNA for the CDR3: TGCGCCAGCAGTGAGTCGGGCCACCGTCTCTATGGCTACACCTTC. Protein sequence: CASSESGHRLYGYTF.